The T cell receptor (beta chain) under discussion was sequenced for a study of blood T cell repertoires in COVID-19. Study-wide background: Samples taken during acute and convalescent COVID-19 were collected in the United States, Italy and Spain. In each case, the material was cDNA or gDNA derived from T cells, B-cell-depleted T cells, or PBMCs.

The ends lost 5 bases at V and 9 bases at J; junction bases unmatched: 9. There are 13 residues in the CDR3. Germline CDR1 and CDR2: MDHEN and SYDVKM. Only in-frame clones appear in the TCRdb table, and some are missing; sequencing was by immunoSEQ multiplex PCR. Of fewer than 250,000 clones in the sample, 84% were seen once. The material sequenced was peripheral blood. This TCR was sampled from a human donor in a cohort sampled during active COVID-19. The V gene is TRBV28, the J gene TRBJ1-1, with 7 bases that match TRBD1. In nucleotides, the CDR3 is TGTGCCAGCAGTCCCCCGGGACAGACAAAAGCTTTCTTT. As protein: CASSPPGQTKAFF.